This TCR beta chain was sequenced in a study of blood T cell repertoires in COVID-19. At the level of the study: Sites across the United States, Italy and Spain contributed samples from acute and convalescent COVID-19. PBMCs, B-cell-depleted T cells, or T cells were the source of the cDNA or gDNA that made up the material.

Per the authors' pipeline: Using reference gene primer amplification, nucleated cell counts were estimated. Clones were read by immunoSEQ multiplex PCR, and TCRdb kept only the in-frame ones, dropping some. That table is the source of V, J and clone size, and D and trimming were worked out from the DNA. The sample lists hundreds of thousands of clones; around four fifths were seen once. Between the trimmed V and J ends, which lost 2 bases and 6 bases, there was a span of 11 bases. Germline CDR1 reads MNHEY; CDR2 reads SVGEGT. This CDR3 contains 14 residues. The specimen sequenced was peripheral blood. This sequence joins TRBV6-2 or TRBV6-3 and TRBJ2-1, with D perhaps matching TRBD1 (5 bases). This clonotype was sampled from a woman in her forties or fifties who had recovered from COVID-19. The CDR3 here is CASSYQGVGNEQFF. The DNA of the CDR3 is TGTGCCAGCAGTTACCAAGGGGTGGGCAATGAGCAGTTCTTC.